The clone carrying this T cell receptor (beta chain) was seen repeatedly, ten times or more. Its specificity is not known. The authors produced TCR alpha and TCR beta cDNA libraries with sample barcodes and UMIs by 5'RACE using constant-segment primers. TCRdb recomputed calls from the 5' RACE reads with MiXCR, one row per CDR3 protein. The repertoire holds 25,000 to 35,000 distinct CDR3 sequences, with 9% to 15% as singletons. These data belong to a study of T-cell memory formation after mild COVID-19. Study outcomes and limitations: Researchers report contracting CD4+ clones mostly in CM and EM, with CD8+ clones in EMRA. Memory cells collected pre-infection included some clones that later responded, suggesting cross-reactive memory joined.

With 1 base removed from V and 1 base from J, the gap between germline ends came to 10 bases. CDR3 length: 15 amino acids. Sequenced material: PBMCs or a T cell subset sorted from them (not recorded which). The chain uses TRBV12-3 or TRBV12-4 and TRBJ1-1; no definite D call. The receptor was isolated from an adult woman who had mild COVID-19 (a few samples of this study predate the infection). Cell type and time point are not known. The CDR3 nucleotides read TGTGCCAGCAGTTTAGTGCCAAGGAGGAACACTGAAGCTTTCTTT. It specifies CASSLVPRRNTEAFF.